The text below deals with one T cell receptor beta chain. Its antigen is currently unknown. This sample is part of a study of post-analysis software for immune sequencing data. About the research overall: Both relapsing-remitting and secondary progressive multiple sclerosis featured among the disease courses, as did progressive-relapsing multiple sclerosis. Study findings and constraints: In multiple sclerosis, normalized Chao1 diversity was significantly below that of controls. When the samples were clustered directly with F measure, those that had been prepared in the same batch showed strong co-clustering. Comparison of patients with controls showed five TRBV segments more frequent in patients, TRBV5-6, TRBV5-1 and TRBV20-1 among them.

Germline CDR1 LGHNT, CDR2 FRNRAP. V was clipped by 4 bases and J by 8 bases, with 18 bases between them. The CDR3 sequence is 16 residues long. The TCR beta cDNA libraries contained unique molecular identifiers. The authors obtained some 500,000 cDNA molecules from about 0.94 to 9.7 million T cells. From the PCR reads, TCRdb called clonotypes with MiXCR, one entry per CDR3 protein. The table includes 450,000 to 700,000 distinct CDR3 sequences, 44% detected once. Sequencing was done on a sample of blood. The rearrangement links TRBV12-5 to TRBJ1-6, with D hard to call. This TCR was recovered from a girl under 18 with multiple sclerosis. The CDR3 is CASGSAVGRLYSPLHF. The CDR3 DNA sequence: TGTGCTAGTGGTTCCGCGGTTGGACGGCTATATTCACCCCTCCACTTT.